This T cell receptor (beta chain) stems from a study of T cell responses to AZD1222 COVID-19 vaccine. The V and J ends lost 5 bases and 4 bases respectively, with 8 bases between them. This CDR3 contains 12 residues. CDR1 SEHNR and CDR2 FQNEAQ come from the germline V gene (reference sequence). Profiled with immunoSEQ multiplex PCR; TCRdb holds only in-frame clones, not every one. This table has 75,000 to 95,000 clones, roughly 89% appearing once. Concerning this clone: Its specificity is unknown.

Study results and limitations: Among vaccine-associated CD4 TCRs, coverage spanned spike, with dominance at 160-218 and 743-854. Donors, mostly white British, included more females; clonal diversity was possibly underestimated.

The V call is TRBV7-9, the J call TRBJ2-5, with D possibly TRBD1 on 5 matching bases. The specimen was peripheral blood, collected on day 0 of MenACWY control vaccination. The receptor was isolated from an adult in good health. CDR3 region: CASSRQRETQYF. The CDR3 coding sequence is TGTGCCAGCAGCCGACAGAGAGAGACCCAGTACTTC. The full variable domain, completed using reference TRBV7-9 and TRBJ2-5, is DTGVSQNPRHKITKRGQNVTFRCDPISEHNRLYWYRQTLGQGPEFLTYFQNEAQLEKSRLLSDRFSAERPKGSFSTLEIQRTEQGDSAMYLCASSRQRETQYFGPGTRLLVL.